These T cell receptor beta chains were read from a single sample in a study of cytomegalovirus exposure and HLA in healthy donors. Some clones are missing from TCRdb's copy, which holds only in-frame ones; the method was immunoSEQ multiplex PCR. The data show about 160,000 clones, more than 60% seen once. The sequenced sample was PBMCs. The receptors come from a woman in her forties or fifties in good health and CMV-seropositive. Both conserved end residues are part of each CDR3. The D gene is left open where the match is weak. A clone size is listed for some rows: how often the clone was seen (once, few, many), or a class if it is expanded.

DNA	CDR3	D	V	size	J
TGTGCCAGCTCACCCCTCGGAGGCGGGGGTGCTAGCACAGATACGCAGTATTTT	CASSPLGGGGASTDTQYF	TRBD2	TRBV18	NA	TRBJ2-3
TGCGCCAGCAGCTTTGCCCCCGAAGGGGGTAGGTACGAGCAGTACTTC	CASSFAPEGGRYEQYF	NA	TRBV5-1	NA	TRBJ2-7
TGTGCCTGGAGTCGGGGGAAAGAGACCCAGTACTTC	CAWSRGKETQYF	NA	TRBV30	NA	TRBJ2-5
TGTGCCAGCAGCCAACCACTAGGACTCACAGATACGCAGTATTTT	CASSQPLGLTDTQYF	NA	TRBV7-9	NA	TRBJ2-3
TGTGCCAGCAGCTTAGGGACTAGCACCTACGAGCAGTACTTC	CASSLGTSTYEQYF	TRBD2	TRBV7-2	NA	TRBJ2-7
TGTGCCAGCCAGGGAAGAGAAAAACTGTTTTTT	CASQGREKLFF	NA	TRBV6-5	NA	TRBJ1-4
TGTGCCTGGAGTGAGGCGGTTTGGTCTGAAGCTTTCTTT	CAWSEAVWSEAFF	NA	TRBV30	NA	TRBJ1-1
TGTGCCAGCAGCCCGGGGTGGGAGCTGTTTTTT	CASSPGWELFF	NA	TRBV7-6	NA	TRBJ2-2
TGTGCCAGCAGTTACTCCGGGGACAGCCTCTACGAGCAGTACTTC	CASSYSGDSLYEQYF	TRBD1	TRBV6-6	NA	TRBJ2-7
TGTGCCAGCAGCCCCTTGACAGGGAGGAACACCGGGGAGCTGTTTTTT	CASSPLTGRNTGELFF	TRBD1	TRBV14	few	TRBJ2-2
TGTGCCAGCAGCCCCCAGGTGGGGGACAGGGTCGCCGAGCAGTACTTC	CASSPQVGDRVAEQYF	TRBD1	TRBV7-2	NA	TRBJ2-7
TGCGCCAGCAGCTGGGACAGGGAGTTTGGCTACACCTTC	CASSWDREFGYTF	TRBD1	TRBV5-1	NA	TRBJ1-2
TGTGCCAGTACCCCAGTGGACAGGGGGACCTATGGCTACACCTTC	CASTPVDRGTYGYTF	TRBD1	TRBV19	NA	TRBJ1-2
TGTGCCAGTAGTCCTTCGTTTAATAACTATGGCTACACCTTC	CASSPSFNNYGYTF	NA	TRBV19	few	TRBJ1-2
TGTGCCAGCAGTCCAGGACTAGCTGGCAATGAGCAGTTCTTC	CASSPGLAGNEQFF	TRBD2	TRBV9	NA	TRBJ2-1
TGTGCCAGCAGCTCGGAGGACAGATACACTGAAGCTTTCTTT	CASSSEDRYTEAFF	NA	TRBV5-4	NA	TRBJ1-1
TGTGCCAGCAGCACGACAGTCGACTCCTACGAGCAGTACTTC	CASSTTVDSYEQYF	NA	TRBV27	few	TRBJ2-7
TGTGCCAGCAGCTTATTGGGACAGGGGGGTAGGGCAGACACTTTC	CASSLLGQGGRADTF	TRBD1	TRBV11-2	NA	TRBJ1-2
TGTGCCAGCAGCTTAGCGGGCAGCAGCTCCTATAATTCACCCCTCCACTTT	CASSLAGSSSYNSPLHF	NA	TRBV7-8	NA	TRBJ1-6
TGTGCCAGCAGCAAACTAAGGGGGGCGGGACAGGGGGACTATGGCTACACCTTC	CASSKLRGAGQGDYGYTF	NA	TRBV21-1	NA	TRBJ1-2
TGTGCCAGTAGTACTTCGTTACAGTCCTACGAGCAGTACTTC	CASSTSLQSYEQYF	NA	TRBV19	NA	TRBJ2-7
TGTGCCAGCAGTTTCCCCAGCGGGGTCTCCTACGAGCAGTACTTC	CASSFPSGVSYEQYF	TRBD2	TRBV28	NA	TRBJ2-7